This note documents a single T cell receptor beta chain sequence. Per the original data handling: How many nucleated cells were present was estimated from reference gene primer amplification. Only in-frame clones appear in the TCRdb table, and some are missing; sequencing was by immunoSEQ multiplex PCR. For V, J and clone size, that table is used; D and trimming come from the DNA. The data contain under 200,000 clones, 86% of them seen just once; the ten biggest clones take up about 3.5%. The sample belongs to a study of blood T cell repertoires in COVID-19. Study overall: From the United States, Italy and Spain came samples of acute and convalescent COVID-19. PBMCs, B-cell-depleted T cells, or T cells provided the cDNA or gDNA that made up the material.

V lost 4 bases and J lost 9; bases outside the gene matches: 13. The CDR3 totals 15 residues. Germline V gene data show CDR1 as ENHRY and CDR2 as SYGVKD. The chain carries TRBV10-3 and TRBJ2-7; 9 bases align to TRBD1. Sequencing was carried out using peripheral blood. This TCR came from a man between 65 and 80 years old with acute or convalescent COVID-19. CDR3 sequence reads: CAISAQGAGVSGQYF. The CDR3 coding sequence is TGTGCCATCAGTGCACAGGGGGCGGGGGTTTCGGGGCAGTACTTC.